Here is one TCR beta chain with its context. This clonotype was counted at least ten times. What antigen it recognizes has not been identified. Qualities for individual bases were not recorded, and no much larger clone is one base off. Ends trimmed: V by 2 bases, J by 10 bases; bases unmatched to a gene: 11. In the germline V gene (reference sequence), CDR1 corresponds to SGHNT and CDR2 to YYREEE. The CDR3 has 15 amino acids, counting the end cysteine and phenylalanine. Of the read, only the CDR3 DNA is kept; its 45 bases are in frame from base 1. Preparation of the library involved multiplex PCR. Sequencing instrument: Illumina HiSeq 4000. iRepertoire HTBI primers and Arm-PCR amplification of CDR3 regions were used to construct TCR beta libraries. Before sequencing, the PCR products underwent gel purification. As for how the authors treated the data: A total of fewer than 65 TRBV and 14 TRBJ segments were identified across samples and were used for gene usage analysis of CDR3 amino acid clonotypes. COPE and FqMerger were used to merge filtered high-quality paired reads into contigs. BLAST was used to align contigs to IMGT TRBV, TRBD and TRBJ reference genes, and CDR3 was defined according to IMGT. Any clonotype with a frequency above 0.1% was classified as a highly expanded clone. Shannon entropy served as the measure of repertoire diversity, while the Gini coefficient captured V-J evenness. Public clonotypes were defined as clonotypes shared by more than one individual. Clones were called with MiXCR by TCRdb after fastp trimmed the public reads at Q25, and only in-frame beta chains were retained. Merged by CDR3 protein, the rows form single entries marked with the most common genes and DNA. Here the V and J calls rest on TCRdb's processing, not on the authors' analysis. The sample table contains around 510,000 distinct CDR3 sequences; only one count was recorded for less than 25% of them. 7% to 9.5% of the sample is taken by the ten largest.

The entry originates in a study of regulatory T cells in long-lasting Graves disease (dated by TCRdb to the early 2020s). Study-wide context: Persistent Graves' disease was defined as antithyroid drug treatment for over 5 years with persistently positive TSH receptor autoantibodies. Patients with persistent Graves' disease were compared with patients with newly diagnosed Graves' disease using TCR sequencing and RNA sequencing of peripheral blood. The study was registered as a clinical trial and conducted in China. A total of about 33 samples were covered by TCR sequencing, comprising approximately 13 persistent and 20 or so newly diagnosed Graves' disease patients. Antithyroid drugs had been taken for 8.5 to 11 years on average by persistent Graves' disease patients in the clinical cohort. What the research found in general, with its limitations: Only peripheral blood was studied, because thyroid tissue, the primary lesion, was inaccessible. Persistent patients shared more public clonotypes among themselves (around 2,500) than newly diagnosed patients did (approximately 900). The authors noted that the small sample size was a limitation that may lower accuracy. Persistent disease showed preferential use of TRBV28, TRBJ1-2 and TRBJ2-5, whereas newly diagnosed disease favored TRBV20-1 and TRBJ2-1. Sequencing and analysis were limited to the TCR beta chain. Lower TCR Shannon entropy and fewer highly expanded clones were observed in persistent Graves' disease patients than in newly diagnosed patients, which suggested clonal expansion.

The meaning of the sample's time point label: persistent/refractory GD, antithyroid drugs over 5 years with positive TRAb. For both TCR sequencing and RNA sequencing, RNA was extracted from PBMCs in TRIzol. Graves' disease was diagnosed according to American Thyroid Association guidelines. Patients were recruited from an endocrinology department in Xi'an, China. Each patient gave roughly 10 milliliters of peripheral blood, collected in an EDTA anticoagulant tube. Ficoll Paque Plus density gradient separation was used to isolate PBMCs, and no further T cell sorting was performed. RNA quality was checked with an Agilent 2100 Bioanalyzer and agarose gel, and concentration with a NanoDrop 2000.

The sequence was collected from a female donor with Graves disease. The sample here was peripheral blood mononuclear cells (PBMCs), taken when the disease was refractory, from a patient treated with antithyroid drugs. The receptor chain draws on TRBV5-4 and TRBJ2-5; 10 bases in the junction line up with TRBD1. The sequenced DNA is TGTGCCAGCAGCTTACCCGGGACAGGGGCGATGAGCCAGTACTTC. The encoded protein is CASSLPGTGAMSQYF.